One and the same sample provided the 27 T cell receptor beta chains below, sequenced in a study (dated by TCRdb to between 2021 and 2023). Libraries were made using the immunoSEQ multiplex PCR assay. The table comes from immuneACCESS by way of TCRdb, which keeps in-frame sequences with V and J called. Part of the clones is missing from these tables; in studies checked, under half for an unresolved V gene and the rest for unknown reasons. The sample table contains 60,000 to 75,000 clones; only one count was recorded for just over 90% of them. The ten most abundant clones make up roughly 4% of the sample. The sequenced sample consisted of PBMCs. The receptors were sampled from a man aged 35-49 years with rheumatoid arthritis.

The chain combines TRBV3-1 (or the pseudogene TRBV3-2) with TRBJ1-2; D is uncertain. CDR1 is LGHDT and CDR2 is YNNKEL in the germline V gene (reference sequence). The CDR3 length is 14 residues. The V end was cut by 1 base, the J end by 8 bases, with 14 bases between. The CDR3 here is CASSQGLGWNGYTF. The CDR3 DNA is TGTGCCAGCAGCCAAGGGCTCGGCTGGAACGGCTACACCTTC.

V usage is TRBV6-5 and J usage is TRBJ1-1; D is possibly TRBD1 (5 bases). Germline V gene data show CDR1 as MNHEY and CDR2 as SVGAGI. V was clipped by 3 bases and J by 4 bases, with 12 bases between them. The CDR3 contains 14 residues. The CDR3 nucleotides are TGTGCCAGCAGTTATTCGCCAGGGACCACTGAAGCTTTCTTT. Its translation is CASSYSPGTTEAFF.

CDR3 region: CASSHRGTSSSYNSPLHF. The CDR3 coding sequence is TGTGCCAGCAGCCACCGGGGTACGAGTAGCTCCTATAATTCACCCCTCCACTTT. This sequence joins TRBV7-2 and TRBJ1-6; D not resolved. Germline V gene lookup returns CDR1 SGHTA and CDR2 FQGNSA. Trimming took 5 bases from V and 0 from J, leaving 17 bases between them. The CDR3 covers 18 residues.

In this sample, this clone turned up once. The chain employs TRBV5-5 and TRBJ2-2; TRBD2 matches at 12 bases. V trimming: 4 bases; J trimming: 4 bases; junction bases outside the gene matches: 5. The CDR3 contains 16 residues. Germline V gene sequence: CDR1 SGHKS, CDR2 YYEKEE (reference sequence). The CDR3 loop is CASSPRLAGATGELFF. CDR3 sequence (DNA): TGTGCCAGCAGCCCTAGACTAGCGGGGGCCACCGGGGAGCTGTTTTTT.

This clone was counted a single time. The V and J genes are TRBV7-3 and TRBJ2-1; 12 positions agree with TRBD2. Unmatched junction bases numbered 10, after V lost 4 bases and J lost 0 bases. The CDR3 runs to 19 residues. CDR1 SGHTA and CDR2 FQGTGA come from the germline V gene. The DNA for the CDR3 is TGTGCCAGCAGCTCAAAGACCCTAGCGGGAGGGAGCTCCTACAATGAGCAGTTCTTC. Translation: CASSSKTLAGGSSYNEQFF. Full variable domain (missing parts from reference TRBV7-3 and TRBJ2-1): GAGVSQTPSNKVTEKGKYVELRCDPISGHTALYWYRQSLGQGPEFLIYFQGTGAADDSGLPNDRFFAVRPEGSVSTLKIQRTERGDSAVYLCASSSKTLAGGSSYNEQFFGPGTRLTVL.

J is TRBJ1-5 and V is TRBV5-5; 8 nucleotides match TRBD1. CDR1 and CDR2 (germline): SGHKS, YYEKEE (reference sequence). V dropped 4 bases and J dropped 2; count of bases not matched to a gene: 14. CDR3 size: 18 residues. CDR3 bases: TGTGCCAGCAGCGTCCATTTGACAGGGGCCGCAGGCAATCAGCCCCAGCATTTT. It specifies CASSVHLTGAAGNQPQHF.

This chain uses TRBV6-5 with TRBJ1-1; 9 positions match TRBD1. V shed 4 bases and J 6 bases; nucleotides not matched to a gene: 12. The length of the CDR3 is 16 residues. CDR1 MNHEY and CDR2 SVGAGI come from the germline V gene. Written as DNA, the CDR3 is TGTGCCAGCAGTTCCCGACAGGGGGGGCCCAACTCTGAAGCTTTCTTT. This encodes CASSSRQGGPNSEAFF.

The chain combines TRBV7-3 with TRBJ2-1; perhaps TRBD2 as D (5 bases). The germline gives CDR1 SGHTA, CDR2 FQGTGA. The CDR3 spans 16 residues. The ends were cut back, 0 bases at V and 6 bases at J, with 15 bases in the middle. CDR3 in amino acids: CASSLTPSLRFNEQFF. CDR3 DNA sequence: TGTGCCAGCAGCTTAACTCCTAGCTTAAGGTTCAATGAGCAGTTCTTC.

The chain uses TRBV7-9 and TRBJ2-1, with D possibly being TRBD2 (6 bases). The germline V gene has CDR1 SEHNR and CDR2 FQNEAQ (reference sequence). The V gene lost 5 bases and the J gene lost 9 bases, with 11 bases spanning the gap. This CDR3 region has 12 residues. As DNA, the CDR3 is TGTGCCAGCAGCCCCGGAGGGTTTGAGCAGTTCTTC. As protein: CASSPGGFEQFF.

V gene TRBV4-2 combines with J gene TRBJ1-5; 7 nucleotides match TRBD1. Unmatched junction bases numbered 7, after V lost 4 bases and J lost 4 bases. This CDR3 region has 15 residues. The germline V gene encodes CDR1 LGHNA and CDR2 YNFKEQ. DNA of the CDR3: TGTGCCAGCAGCCCGACGGACAGGCCAAATCAGCCCCAGCATTTT. Translated, it gives CASSPTDRPNQPQHF.

Only a few counts were recorded for this clone. The chain uses TRBV9 and TRBJ2-2, with 8 bases that match TRBD2. V was pared by 0 bases and J by 4 bases, with 5 bases of the junction left unmatched. The CDR3 has 16 amino acids. The V gene's germline CDR1 is SGDLS and CDR2 YYNGEE. The CDR3 region has the DNA TGTGCCAGCAGCGTAGCTGATAGCGGGATCACCGGGGAGCTGTTTTTT. Translating it yields CASSVADSGITGELFF.

This clone was seen only once. The chain combines TRBV13 with TRBJ2-5; D is possibly TRBD1 (5 bases). CDR3 length: 13 amino acids. V lost 0 bases and J lost 6, with 8 bases in between. Germline CDR1 PRHDT, CDR2 FYEKMQ (reference sequence). The CDR3 region is CASSLGQEQTQYF. As DNA, the CDR3 is TGTGCCAGCAGCTTAGGACAGGAACAGACCCAGTACTTC.

The chain combines TRBV6-5 with TRBJ1-2; TRBD1 matches at 8 bases. Germline trimming cut 4 bases from V and 4 bases from J; bases unmatched to any gene: 8. This CDR3 contains 15 residues. CDR1 is MNHEY and CDR2 is SVGAGI in the germline V gene. CDR3 loop: CASSSPGQEFYGYTF. CDR3 DNA: TGTGCCAGCAGTTCCCCGGGACAGGAATTCTATGGCTACACCTTC.

V usage is TRBV3-1 (or the pseudogene TRBV3-2) and J usage is TRBJ2-1; 11 bases are shared with TRBD1. After removal of 4 bases from V and 7 bases from J, the junction contained 9 bases not matched to a gene. The CDR3 is made up of 16 amino acids. Germline CDR1 reads LGHDT; CDR2 reads YNNKEL (reference sequence). CDR3 sequence reads: CASSLRTGGLWNEQFF. Here the CDR3 DNA reads TGTGCCAGCAGCCTTCGGACAGGGGGCCTATGGAATGAGCAGTTCTTC.

The V and J genes are TRBV9 and TRBJ1-1; TRBD1 is a possible D gene (6 bases). The CDR3 is 13 residues long. V gave up 0 bases and J gave up 7 bases, with 10 bases separating them. Germline-derived CDR1 and CDR2 are SGDLS and YYNGEE. The CDR3 is CASSVGGGYEAFF. The CDR3 coding sequence is TGTGCCAGCAGCGTAGGAGGGGGTTATGAAGCTTTCTTT.

This clone was recorded only once. The V call is TRBV19, the J call TRBJ1-4, with a weak D call TRBD1 (5 bases). Trimming stripped 3 bases from V and 7 bases from J, with 6 bases between. The CDR3 covers 12 residues. Germline values: CDR1 LNHDA, CDR2 SQIVND (reference sequence). CDR3 nucleotide sequence: TGTGCCAGTAGTATGGGGGTTGAAAAACTGTTTTTT. Protein: CASSMGVEKLFF.

The chain is built from TRBV7-9 and TRBJ2-2, with 8 bases lining up with TRBD1. The J segment lost 0 bases and the V segment lost 5 bases, leaving 5 bases of the junction unmatched. The CDR3 has 16 residues. CDR1 is SEHNR, CDR2 FQNEAQ, per germline (reference sequence). The CDR3 DNA follows: TGTGCCAGCAGCACTTCAGGGGGCGCGAACACCGGGGAGCTGTTTTTT. As protein: CASSTSGGANTGELFF.

The chain is built from TRBV28 and TRBJ1-1; no definite D call. Trimming stripped 10 bases from V and 1 base from J, with 10 bases between. Germline assignment: CDR1 MDHEN and CDR2 SYDVKM. This CDR3 has 12 residues. CDR3 nucleotides: TGTGCCATCCAGACCCAGAACACTGAAGCTTTCTTT. This codes for CAIQTQNTEAFF.

This chain links TRBV18 with TRBJ1-1; D remains unclear. The germline V gene encodes CDR1 KGHSH and CDR2 LQKENI. The CDR3 spans 15 residues. Trimming pared 0 bases from V and 4 bases from J, leaving 12 bases between. The CDR3 protein is CASSPPGVRTTEAFF. In DNA, the CDR3 is TGTGCCAGCTCACCACCGGGAGTGCGTACCACTGAAGCTTTCTTT.

The CDR3 sequence: CASRAGQRNEKLFF. The CDR3 region has the DNA TGTGCCAGCAGGGCGGGACAGCGAAATGAAAAACTGTTTTTT. The J gene is TRBJ1-4, the V gene TRBV2; 7 nucleotides line up with TRBD1. Trimming at V came to 6 bases and at J to 5 bases, leaving 6 bases not matched to a gene. The CDR3 sequence is 14 residues long. Germline loops: CDR1 SNHLY, CDR2 FYNNEI.

The rearrangement links TRBV28 to TRBJ2-7; a weak D match, TRBD2 (5 bases). Germline CDR1 MDHEN, CDR2 SYDVKM. The CDR3 runs 16 residues. Trimming took off 4 bases at V and 5 bases at J, with 21 bases between the two ends. The CDR3 DNA is TGTGCCAGCAGTTCTTACGGTCTTTCAAGCGGCGACGAGCAGTACTTC. Translation: CASSSYGLSSGDEQYF.

This clone has only one observation. The J gene is TRBJ1-1, the V gene TRBV19; D gene unclear. V was clipped by 4 bases and J by 1 base, with 10 bases between them. This CDR3 contains 14 residues. Germline CDR1 and CDR2: LNHDA and SQIVND (reference sequence). This chain's CDR3 is CASSKGRTNTEAFF. The CDR3 DNA reads as TGTGCCAGTAGTAAAGGACGTACGAACACTGAAGCTTTCTTT. Combining the CDR3 with reference TRBV19 and TRBJ1-1 gives the whole variable domain DGGITQSPKYLFRKEGQNVTLSCEQNLNHDAMYWYRQDPGQGLRLIYYSQIVNDFQKGDIAEGYSVSREKKESFPLTVTSAQKNPTAFYLCASSKGRTNTEAFFGQGTRLTVV.

The chain uses TRBV5-1 and TRBJ2-7, with a weak D call TRBD2 (5 bases). V lost 4 bases, J lost 2 bases, and 10 bases lay in between. Germline CDR1 reads SGHRS; CDR2 reads YFSETQ. This CDR3 spans 13 amino acids. Written as DNA, the CDR3 is TGCGCCAGCAGCCGGGAACCGGCCTACGAGCAGTACTTC. It translates to CASSREPAYEQYF. The entire variable domain, with the rest obtained from reference TRBV5-1 and TRBJ2-7, is as follows: KAGVTQTPRYLIKTRGQQVTLSCSPISGHRSVSWYQQTPGQGLQFLFEYFSETQRNKGNFPGRFSGRQFSNSRSEMNVSTLELGDSALYLCASSREPAYEQYFGPGTRLTVT.

The chain carries TRBV6-6 and TRBJ2-7; TRBD1 agrees at 7 bases. The CDR3 totals 14 residues. With 0 bases clipped from V and 2 bases from J, the junction kept 1 base outside the gene matches. Germline V gene sequence: CDR1 MNHNY, CDR2 SVGAGI (reference sequence). The CDR3 nucleotides read TGTGCCAGCAGTTACTCGGGACAGACCTACGAGCAGTACTTC. Amino acid sequence: CASSYSGQTYEQYF.

V gene TRBV7-9 combines with J gene TRBJ1-1; unclear D gene. The CDR3 length is 13 residues. Germline CDR1 reads SEHNR; CDR2 reads FQNEAQ (reference sequence). Trimming pared 5 bases from V and 8 bases from J, leaving 15 bases between. CDR3 residues: CASSPDVHGEAFF. In DNA, the CDR3 is TGTGCCAGCAGCCCAGATGTCCACGGAGAAGCTTTCTTT. Drawing the rest from reference TRBV7-9 and TRBJ1-1, the complete variable domain is DTGVSQNPRHKITKRGQNVTFRCDPISEHNRLYWYRQTLGQGPEFLTYFQNEAQLEKSRLLSDRFSAERPKGSFSTLEIQRTEQGDSAMYLCASSPDVHGEAFFGQGTRLTVV.

The gene calls are TRBV12-2 and TRBJ2-7; TRBD2 reflects the table's D call only, with no check against the DNA. TRBV12-2 constitutes a pseudogene. The CDR3 contains 15 residues. CDR3 protein: CASRFGLIYSYEQYF. In DNA form, the CDR3 reads TGTGCAAGTCGCTTCGGACTGATCTACTCCTACGAGCAGTACTTC.

In its sample, this clone was seen once. The chain links TRBV14 to TRBJ2-7, with 7 bases fitting TRBD1. This CDR3 comprises 14 residues. Germline V gives CDR1 SGHDN, CDR2 FVKESK. V shed 4 bases and J 4 bases; nucleotides not matched to a gene: 7. In DNA, the CDR3 is TGTGCCAGCAGCCCGGACAGGTCGTTTTACGAGCAGTACTTC. This gives the protein CASSPDRSFYEQYF.